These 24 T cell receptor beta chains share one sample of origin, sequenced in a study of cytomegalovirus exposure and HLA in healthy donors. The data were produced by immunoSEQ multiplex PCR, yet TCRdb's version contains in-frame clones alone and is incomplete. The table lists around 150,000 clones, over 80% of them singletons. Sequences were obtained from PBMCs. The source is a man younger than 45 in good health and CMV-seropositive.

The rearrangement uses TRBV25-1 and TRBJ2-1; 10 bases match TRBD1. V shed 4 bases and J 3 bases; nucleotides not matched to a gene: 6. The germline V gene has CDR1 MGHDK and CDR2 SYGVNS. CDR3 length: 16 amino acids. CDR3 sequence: CASSGGQGNHYNEQFF. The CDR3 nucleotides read TGTGCCAGCAGTGGGGGACAGGGGAACCACTACAATGAGCAGTTCTTC.

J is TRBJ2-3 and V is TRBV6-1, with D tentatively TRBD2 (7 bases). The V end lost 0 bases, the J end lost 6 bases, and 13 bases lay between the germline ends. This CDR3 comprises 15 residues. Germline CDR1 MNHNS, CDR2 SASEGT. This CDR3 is CASSEAWGGEDTQYF. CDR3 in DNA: TGTGCCAGCAGTGAAGCGTGGGGGGGCGAGGATACGCAGTATTTT.

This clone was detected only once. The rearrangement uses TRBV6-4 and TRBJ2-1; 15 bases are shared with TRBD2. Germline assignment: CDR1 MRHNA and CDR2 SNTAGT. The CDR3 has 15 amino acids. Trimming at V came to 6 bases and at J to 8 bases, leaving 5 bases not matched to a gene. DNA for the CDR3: TGTGCCAGCAGGGAGGGACTAGCGGGGGGCGATGAGCAGTTCTTC. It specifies CASREGLAGGDEQFF.

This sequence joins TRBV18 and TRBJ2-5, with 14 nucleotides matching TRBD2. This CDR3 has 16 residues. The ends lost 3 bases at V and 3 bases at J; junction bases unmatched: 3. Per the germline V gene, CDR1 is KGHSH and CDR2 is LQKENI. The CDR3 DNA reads TGTGCCAGCTCACCTCGGACTAGCGGGGGGAAAGAGACCCAGTACTTC. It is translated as CASSPRTSGGKETQYF.

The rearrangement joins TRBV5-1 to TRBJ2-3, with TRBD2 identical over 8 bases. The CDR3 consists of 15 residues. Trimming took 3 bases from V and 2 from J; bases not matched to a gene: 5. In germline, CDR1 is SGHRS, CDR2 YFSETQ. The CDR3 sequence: CASSSGGDSTDTQYF. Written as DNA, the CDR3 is TGCGCCAGCAGCTCGGGGGGGGACTCCACAGATACGCAGTATTTT.

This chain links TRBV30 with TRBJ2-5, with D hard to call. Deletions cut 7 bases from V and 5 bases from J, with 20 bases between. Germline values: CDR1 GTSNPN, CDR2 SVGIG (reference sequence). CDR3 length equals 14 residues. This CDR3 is CALDPRGEEETQYF. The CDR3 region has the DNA TGTGCCTTAGACCCCCGCGGTGAGGAGGAGACCCAGTACTTC.

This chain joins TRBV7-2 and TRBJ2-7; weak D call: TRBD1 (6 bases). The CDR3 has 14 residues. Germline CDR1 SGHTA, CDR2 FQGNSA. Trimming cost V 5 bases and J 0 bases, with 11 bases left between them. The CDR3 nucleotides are TGTGCCAGCAGCCCCCGGACAGTCTCCTACGAGCAGTACTTC. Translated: CASSPRTVSYEQYF.

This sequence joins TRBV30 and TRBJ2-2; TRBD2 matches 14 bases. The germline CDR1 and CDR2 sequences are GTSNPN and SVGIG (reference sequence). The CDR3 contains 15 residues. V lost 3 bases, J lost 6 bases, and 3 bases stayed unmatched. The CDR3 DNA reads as TGTGCCTGGAGCAGGACTAGCGGGGGGCCCGGGGAGCTGTTTTTT. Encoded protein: CAWSRTSGGPGELFF.

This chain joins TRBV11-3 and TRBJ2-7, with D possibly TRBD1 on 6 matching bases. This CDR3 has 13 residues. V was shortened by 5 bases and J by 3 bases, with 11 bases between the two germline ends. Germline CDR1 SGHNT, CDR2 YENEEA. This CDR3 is CASSNREGYEQYF. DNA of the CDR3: TGTGCCAGCAGCAACAGGGAAGGCTACGAGCAGTACTTC.

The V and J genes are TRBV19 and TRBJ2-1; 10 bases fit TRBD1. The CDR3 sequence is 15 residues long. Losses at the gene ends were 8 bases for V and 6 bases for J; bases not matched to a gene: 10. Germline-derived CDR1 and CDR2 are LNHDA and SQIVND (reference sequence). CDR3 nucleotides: TGTGCCAGTCATACCGGGACAGGGGTTCTCAATGAGCAGTTCTTC. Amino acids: CASHTGTGVLNEQFF.

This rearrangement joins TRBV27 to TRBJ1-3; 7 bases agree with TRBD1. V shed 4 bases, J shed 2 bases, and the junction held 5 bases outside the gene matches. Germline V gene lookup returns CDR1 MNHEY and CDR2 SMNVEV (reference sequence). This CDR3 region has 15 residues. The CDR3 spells CASSSRQGTGNTIYF. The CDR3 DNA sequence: TGTGCCAGCAGTTCCAGACAGGGAACTGGAAACACCATATATTTT.

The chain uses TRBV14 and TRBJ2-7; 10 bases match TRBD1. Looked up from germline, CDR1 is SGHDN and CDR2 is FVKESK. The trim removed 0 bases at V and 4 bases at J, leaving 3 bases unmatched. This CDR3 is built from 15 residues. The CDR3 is CASSQEWGQGYEQYF. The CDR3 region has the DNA TGTGCCAGCAGCCAAGAATGGGGACAGGGGTACGAGCAGTACTTC.

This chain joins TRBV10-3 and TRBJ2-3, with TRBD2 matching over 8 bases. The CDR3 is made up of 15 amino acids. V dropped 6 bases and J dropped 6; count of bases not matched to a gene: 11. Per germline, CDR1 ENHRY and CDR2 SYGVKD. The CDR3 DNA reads TGTGCCATCAGGGACATTACAGCGGGGGAGGATACGCAGTATTTT. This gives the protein CAIRDITAGEDTQYF.

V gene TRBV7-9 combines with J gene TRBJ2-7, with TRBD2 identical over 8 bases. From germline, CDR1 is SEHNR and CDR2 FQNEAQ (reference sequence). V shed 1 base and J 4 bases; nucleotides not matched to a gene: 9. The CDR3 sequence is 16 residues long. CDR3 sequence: CASSLGVSGAVYEQYF. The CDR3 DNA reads TGTGCCAGCAGCTTAGGCGTTAGCGGGGCCGTATACGAGCAGTACTTC.

The CDR3 DNA reads as TGTGCCAGCAGCTTAGGGGACAGGGCTAGCACAGATACGCAGTATTTT. Protein product: CASSLGDRASTDTQYF. The rearrangement links TRBV13 to TRBJ2-3; 8 bases map to TRBD1. The CDR3 totals 16 residues. CDR1 and CDR2 from the germline V gene are PRHDT and FYEKMQ (reference sequence). The V segment lost 0 bases and the J segment 0 bases; nucleotides outside the gene matches: 2. Based on the CDR3 plus reference TRBV13 and TRBJ2-3, the full variable domain is AAGVIQSPRHLIKEKRETATLKCYPIPRHDTVYWYQQGPGQDPQFLISFYEKMQSDKGSIPDRFSAQQFSDYHSELNMSSLELGDSALYFCASSLGDRASTDTQYFGPGTRLTVL.

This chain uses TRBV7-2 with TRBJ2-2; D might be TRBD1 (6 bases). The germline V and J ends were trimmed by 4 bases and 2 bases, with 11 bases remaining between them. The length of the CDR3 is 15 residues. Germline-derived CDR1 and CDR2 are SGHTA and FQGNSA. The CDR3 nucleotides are TGTGCCAGCAGCTCCGACAGGCGCAACACCGGGGAGCTGTTTTTT. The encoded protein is CASSSDRRNTGELFF. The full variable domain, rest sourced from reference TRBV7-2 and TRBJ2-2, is GAGVSQSPSNKVTEKGKDVELRCDPISGHTALYWYRQSLGQGLEFLIYFQGNSAPDKSGLPSDRFSAERTGGSVSTLTIQRTQQEDSAVYLCASSSDRRNTGELFFGEGSRLTVL.

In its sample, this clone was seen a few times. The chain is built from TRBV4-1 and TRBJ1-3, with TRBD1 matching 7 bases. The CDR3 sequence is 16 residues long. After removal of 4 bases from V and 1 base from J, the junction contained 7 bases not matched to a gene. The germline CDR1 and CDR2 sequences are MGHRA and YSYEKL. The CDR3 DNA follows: TGCGCCAGCAGCCGCCCGACAGGGTCGTCTGGAAACACCATATATTTT. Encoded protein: CASSRPTGSSGNTIYF.

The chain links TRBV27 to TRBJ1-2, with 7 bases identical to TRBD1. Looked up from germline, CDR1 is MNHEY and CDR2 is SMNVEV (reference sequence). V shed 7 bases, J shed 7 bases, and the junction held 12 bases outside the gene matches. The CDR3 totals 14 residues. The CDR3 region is CASNPISGGSGYTF. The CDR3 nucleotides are TGTGCCAGCAACCCGATCTCAGGGGGATCTGGCTACACCTTC.

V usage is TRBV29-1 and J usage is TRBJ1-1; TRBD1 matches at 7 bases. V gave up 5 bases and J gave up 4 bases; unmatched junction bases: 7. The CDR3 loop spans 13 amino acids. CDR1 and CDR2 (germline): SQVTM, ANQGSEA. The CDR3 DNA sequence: TGCAGCGTTTCCGACAGGGTGGGCACTGAAGCTTTCTTT. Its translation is CSVSDRVGTEAFF.

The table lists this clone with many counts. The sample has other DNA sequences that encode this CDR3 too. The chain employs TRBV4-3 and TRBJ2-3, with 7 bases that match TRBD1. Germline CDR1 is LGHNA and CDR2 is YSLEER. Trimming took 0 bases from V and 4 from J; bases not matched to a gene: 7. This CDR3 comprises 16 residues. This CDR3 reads CASSQDPGQGADTQYF. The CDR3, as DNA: TGCGCCAGCAGCCAAGATCCAGGGCAGGGGGCAGATACGCAGTATTTT.

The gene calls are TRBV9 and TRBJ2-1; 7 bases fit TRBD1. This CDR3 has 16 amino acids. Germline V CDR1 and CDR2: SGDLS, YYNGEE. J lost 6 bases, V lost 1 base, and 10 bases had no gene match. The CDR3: CASSVFLGGAANEQFF. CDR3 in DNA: TGTGCCAGCAGCGTATTTCTAGGGGGCGCGGCCAATGAGCAGTTCTTC. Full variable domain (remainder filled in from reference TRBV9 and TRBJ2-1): DSGVTQTPKHLITATGQRVTLRCSPRSGDLSVYWYQQSLDQGLQFLIQYYNGEERAKGNILERFSAQQFPDLHSELNLSSLELGDSALYFCASSVFLGGAANEQFFGPGTRLTVL.

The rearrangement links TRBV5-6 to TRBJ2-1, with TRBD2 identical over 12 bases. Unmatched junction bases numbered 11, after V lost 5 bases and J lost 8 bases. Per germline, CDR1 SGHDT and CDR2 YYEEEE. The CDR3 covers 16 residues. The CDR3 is CASSQQLTSGGDEQFF. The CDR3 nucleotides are TGTGCCAGCAGTCAACAACTGACTAGCGGGGGCGATGAGCAGTTCTTC.

The CDR3 loop is CASSSDRESEKLFF. CDR3 DNA sequence: TGTGCCAGCTCATCGGACAGGGAAAGTGAAAAACTGTTTTTT. This rearrangement joins TRBV18 to TRBJ1-4; 8 bases line up with TRBD1. CDR3 length: 14 residues. Germline V gene lookup returns CDR1 KGHSH and CDR2 LQKENI. V lost 5 bases and J lost 7; bases outside the gene matches: 6.

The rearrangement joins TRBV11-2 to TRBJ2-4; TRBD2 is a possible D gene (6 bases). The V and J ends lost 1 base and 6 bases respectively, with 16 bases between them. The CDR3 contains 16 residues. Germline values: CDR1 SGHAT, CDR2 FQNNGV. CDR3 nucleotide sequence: TGTGCCAGCAGCTTAGGAGGAGGCGGGACCTCAAACATTCAGTACTTC. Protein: CASSLGGGGTSNIQYF. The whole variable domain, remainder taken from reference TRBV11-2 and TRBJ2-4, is EAGVAQSPRYKIIEKRQSVAFWCNPISGHATLYWYQQILGQGPKLLIQFQNNGVVDDSQLPKDRFSAERLKGVDSTLKIQPAKLEDSAVYLCASSLGGGGTSNIQYFGAGTRLSVL.